The 21 T cell receptor beta chains given below trace back to one sample, sequenced in a study of beta chain features in type 1 diabetes. Sequencing targeted expressed TCRB transcripts, as all isolated RNA had been reverse transcribed. Data came from immunoSEQ multiplex PCR; TCRdb stores just in-frame clones and leaves some out. The top ten hold approximately 2% of the sample, which has 160,000 or so clones, approximately 10% seen once. Specimen: central memory CD4+ T cells from blood. These receptors were taken from a man aged 18 to 35 in good health.

This chain uses TRBV29-1 with TRBJ1-2; D perhaps matches TRBD1 (5 bases). V lost 4 bases and J 0 bases, leaving 9 bases between the germline ends. This CDR3 has 13 residues. Germline-derived CDR1 and CDR2 are SQVTM and ANQGSEA. CDR3 loop: CSVVGATNYGYTF. Here the CDR3 DNA reads TGCAGCGTTGTTGGGGCGACTAACTATGGCTACACCTTC.

This clone was counted a few times. Since a much larger clone is just one base distant, this may be a read error. This chain's CDR3 is CASSSVDTQYF. The CDR3 region has the DNA TGTGCCAGCAGTTCGGTAGATACGCAGTATTTT. V gene TRBV7-8 combines with J gene TRBJ2-3; D not resolved. This CDR3 region has 11 residues. Germline V gives CDR1 SGHVS, CDR2 FQNEAQ. Trimming removed 6 bases from V and 5 bases from J, with 6 bases in between. Based on the CDR3 plus reference TRBV7-8 and TRBJ2-3, the full variable domain is GAGVSQSPRYKVAKRGQDVALRCDPISGHVSLFWYQQALGQGPEFLTYFQNEAQLDKSGLPSDRFFAERPEGSVSTLKIQRTQQEDSAVYLCASSSVDTQYFGPGTRLTVL.

This clone was recorded a few times. This chain joins TRBV7-9 and TRBJ2-4, with a tentative D call TRBD1 (5 bases). Between the trimmed V and J ends, which lost 5 bases and 3 bases, there was a span of 23 bases. CDR3 length equals 18 residues. Germline V gene data show CDR1 as SEHNR and CDR2 as FQNEAQ (reference sequence). The CDR3 nucleotides are TGTGCCAGCAGCCCCCTGGTGCGTAGGGGCGTGTTCAAAAACATTCAGTACTTC. Its protein is CASSPLVRRGVFKNIQYF.

There are a few counts of this clone. This CDR3 is CASSKADRRLFGYTF. The CDR3 nucleotides read TGTGCCAGCAGTAAGGCTGACAGGAGGTTGTTCGGCTACACCTTC. The chain carries TRBV7-2 and TRBJ1-2, with D tentatively TRBD1 (6 bases). The V and J ends lost 6 bases and 8 bases respectively, with 22 bases between them. CDR3 size: 15 residues. The germline V gene has CDR1 SGHTA and CDR2 FQGNSA.

V is TRBV28 and J is TRBJ2-1; D is uncertain. Germline V gene lookup returns CDR1 MDHEN and CDR2 SYDVKM. The V and J ends lost 5 bases and 6 bases respectively, with 14 bases between them. This CDR3 is 14 amino acids long. CDR3 coding DNA: TGTGCCAGCAGTCGGACCCCACCACGCAATGAGCAGTTCTTC. Protein: CASSRTPPRNEQFF. Looking up the rest from reference TRBV28 and TRBJ2-1 gives the full variable domain: DVKVTQSSRYLVKRTGEKVFLECVQDMDHENMFWYRQDPGLGLRLIYFSYDVKMKEKGDIPEGYSVSREKKERFSLILESASTNQTSMYLCASSRTPPRNEQFFGPGTRLTVL.

The genes are TRBV28 and TRBJ1-2; D is ambiguous. This CDR3 is built from 11 residues. Germline values: CDR1 MDHEN, CDR2 SYDVKM. Trimming shortened V by 6 bases and J by 4 bases, and 6 bases separated the two germline ends. Written as DNA, the CDR3 is TGTGCCAGCAGAGCGGCCTATGGCTACACCTTC. Its translation is CASRAAYGYTF.

The chain joins TRBV5-6 to TRBJ2-1; D uncertain. V lost 1 base to trimming and J lost 7 bases, with 18 bases between them. CDR1 SGHDT and CDR2 YYEEEE come from the germline V gene. The CDR3 has 16 amino acids. CDR3 sequence reads: CASSLSGSPRWNEQFF. CDR3 DNA sequence: TGTGCCAGCAGCTTGTCGGGCTCACCCCGGTGGAATGAGCAGTTCTTC.

This clone was recorded at least ten times. This chain joins TRBV7-9 and TRBJ2-7; TRBD1 matches 7 bases. The CDR3 contains 13 residues. Germline loops: CDR1 SEHNR, CDR2 FQNEAQ (reference sequence). V gave up 7 bases and J gave up 5 bases; unmatched junction bases: 8. CDR3: CASIMTGTNEQYF. CDR3 in DNA: TGTGCCAGCATCATGACAGGGACAAACGAGCAGTACTTC.

A few counts support this clone. The chain has TRBV30 and TRBJ1-5; TRBD1 is a possible D gene (6 bases). Germline V gene lookup returns CDR1 GTSNPN and CDR2 SVGIG (reference sequence). The CDR3 consists of 14 residues. The V end lost 0 bases, the J end lost 7 bases, and 13 bases lay between the germline ends. In DNA, the CDR3 is TGTGCCTGGAGTGTGATAGGGGGGGAGCAGCCCCAGCATTTT. Protein product: CAWSVIGGEQPQHF.

This clone was seen repeatedly, ten times or more. This chain joins TRBV30 and TRBJ1-2; D unresolved. V gave up 5 bases and J gave up 8 bases, with 12 bases separating them. The CDR3 consists of 11 residues. Germline V gene lookup returns CDR1 GTSNPN and CDR2 SVGIG (reference sequence). This CDR3 is CAWQPTDGYTF. The CDR3, as DNA: TGTGCCTGGCAGCCCACCGACGGCTACACCTTC.

V is TRBV5-4 and J is TRBJ2-6; D ambiguous. The germline V gene encodes CDR1 SGHNT and CDR2 YYREEE (reference sequence). This CDR3 has 15 amino acids. Trimming removed 1 base at V and 0 bases at J, with 5 bases between. Here the CDR3 reads CASSLRDSGANVLTF. CDR3 nucleotide sequence: TGTGCCAGCAGCTTGCGTGACTCTGGGGCCAACGTCCTGACTTTC.

This chain links TRBV15 with TRBJ2-1, with 9 bases identical to TRBD2. After removal of 4 bases from V and 3 bases from J, the junction contained 4 bases not matched to a gene. The V gene's germline CDR1 is LNHNV and CDR2 YYDKDF (reference sequence). The CDR3 extends over 15 amino acids. The CDR3 DNA reads TGTGCCACCAGCACCCAGCGGGGGGACTACAATGAGCAGTTCTTC. This encodes CATSTQRGDYNEQFF. The variable domain in full, with the rest retrieved from reference TRBV15 and TRBJ2-1, is DAMVIQNPRYQVTQFGKPVTLSCSQTLNHNVMYWYQQKSSQAPKLLFHYYDKDFNNEADTPDNFQSRRPNTSFCFLDIRSPGLGDTAMYLCATSTQRGDYNEQFFGPGTRLTVL.

This clone has a count of ten or more. The chain carries TRBV10-3 and TRBJ2-5; TRBD2 is a possible D gene (6 bases). Between the trimmed V and J ends, which lost 6 bases and 4 bases, there was a span of 15 bases. The CDR3 sequence is 14 residues long. Germline loops: CDR1 ENHRY, CDR2 SYGVKD. CDR3 nucleotide sequence: TGTGCCATCAGGCGGGACCCGGAGGTAGAGACCCAGTACTTC. Protein sequence: CAIRRDPEVETQYF.

The V call is TRBV28, the J call TRBJ2-7; D might be TRBD1 (6 bases). Germline values: CDR1 MDHEN, CDR2 SYDVKM. The CDR3 loop spans 14 amino acids. Trimming shortened V by 4 bases and J by 3 bases, and 13 bases separated the two germline ends. CDR3 loop: CASSSSGTIYEQYF. DNA for the CDR3: TGTGCCAGCAGTTCATCCGGGACAATCTACGAGCAGTACTTC. Using reference TRBV28 and TRBJ2-7 for the parts outside the CDR3, the full variable domain is DVKVTQSSRYLVKRTGEKVFLECVQDMDHENMFWYRQDPGLGLRLIYFSYDVKMKEKGDIPEGYSVSREKKERFSLILESASTNQTSMYLCASSSSGTIYEQYFGPGTRLTVT.

This chain uses TRBV4-3 with TRBJ1-1; the D is unclear. The CDR3 length is 13 residues. Per the germline V gene, CDR1 is LGHNA and CDR2 is YSLEER. Trimming pared 2 bases from V and 3 bases from J, leaving 7 bases between. The CDR3 loop reads CASSQRRHTEAFF. The CDR3 DNA reads TGCGCCAGCAGCCAAAGGAGGCACACTGAAGCTTTCTTT.

The chain combines TRBV7-3 with TRBJ2-3, with D hard to call. Trimming removed 5 bases from V and 2 bases from J, with 5 bases in between. CDR3 length equals 12 residues. Germline CDR1 SGHTA, CDR2 FQGTGA. The CDR3 DNA follows: TGTGCCAGCAGCGAAAACACAGATACGCAGTATTTT. Translating gives CASSENTDTQYF.

The chain's CDR3 is CARNYRGMGYGYTF. CDR3 nucleotide sequence: TGTGCCAGGAACTACAGGGGCATGGGCTATGGCTACACCTTC. J is TRBJ1-2 and V is TRBV2; TRBD1 aligns across 7 bases. CDR1 is SNHLY and CDR2 is FYNNEI in the germline V gene. The CDR3 runs 14 residues. With 9 bases clipped from V and 4 bases from J, the junction kept 11 bases outside the gene matches.

This clone has a handful of counts. This chain connects TRBV29-1 to TRBJ2-7, with 8 bases that match TRBD1. The junction had 6 bases not matched to a gene; V was cut back by 6 bases and J by 5 bases. The CDR3 has 12 amino acids. The germline gives CDR1 SQVTM, CDR2 ANQGSEA. The CDR3 spells CSVSRTGHEQYF. CDR3 DNA sequence: TGCAGCGTCTCCAGGACAGGGCACGAGCAGTACTTC.

There are a few counts of this clone. The chain uses TRBV11-3 and TRBJ2-7, with 11 bases fitting TRBD2. V gave up 5 bases and J gave up 2 bases; unmatched junction bases: 8. The CDR3 consists of 16 residues. CDR1 is SGHNT, CDR2 YENEEA, per germline. The CDR3 DNA reads as TGTGCCAGCAGCCCCAGTGGGGGACTAGCGGCCTACGAGCAGTACTTC. Its protein product is CASSPSGGLAAYEQYF.

V gene TRBV7-3 combines with J gene TRBJ1-2, with D tentatively TRBD1 (5 bases). V dropped 2 bases and J dropped 4 bases, with 14 bases sitting between them. Germline loops: CDR1 SGHTA, CDR2 FQGTGA. This CDR3 region has 15 residues. This chain's CDR3 is CASSLESGTGYGYTF. CDR3 sequence (DNA): TGTGCCAGCAGCTTAGAATCAGGGACGGGCTATGGCTACACCTTC.

V and J are TRBV2 and TRBJ2-1, with D hard to call. CDR3 length equals 13 residues. From germline, CDR1 is SNHLY and CDR2 FYNNEI. V was shortened by 4 bases and J by 5 bases, with 9 bases between the two germline ends. The CDR3 spells CASSGNRNNEQFF. The CDR3 bases are TGTGCCAGCAGTGGGAACAGAAACAATGAGCAGTTCTTC.